This T cell receptor beta chain was found in a study of blood T cell repertoires in COVID-19 (dated by TCRdb to about 2020). Study-level background: Samples covering the acute and convalescent phases of COVID-19 were provided by collaborators in the United States, Italy and Spain. The material from the prospective study consisted of cDNA or gDNA derived from T cells, B-cell-depleted T cells, or PBMCs. The samples were drawn from the first 160 participants of the ongoing ImmuneRACE study and from over a thousand subjects provided by 6 global collaborators. Where available, HLA class I and class II types were taken from metadata supplied by the sample provider and were not determined by assay-based typing. The sample metadata nearly always contained a de-identified subject ID, COVID-19 status, age in years and sex. A freely available public database, intended as a resource for researchers studying the immune response to SARS-CoV-2, is where the repertoires were released. The dataset comprised deeply sampled blood TCRbeta repertoires from subjects exposed to, actively infected with, or recovered from COVID-19.

Study-level results and caveats: The quantity of clinical and demographic metadata differed by source and by participant and was supplied without curation.

Each collaborating institution followed its own protocols to collect whole blood in K2EDTA tubes. For TCRbeta analysis, collaborator samples were shipped as frozen whole blood, as isolated PBMCs, or as DNA extracted from either sample type. The immunoSEQ Assay, a bias-controlled multiplex PCR, was used to amplify TCRbeta CDR3 regions from genomic DNA. The original methods were these. The number of nucleated cells in each sample was estimated from the amplification of reference gene primers within the assay. Sequence reads were collapsed and filtered to measure the absolute abundance of every unique TCRbeta CDR3 rearrangement. For each sample, productive Simpson clonality was calculated by taking the square root of Simpson's diversity index across productive rearrangements. Imported from immuneACCESS, the table was reduced by TCRdb to in-frame sequences with V and J called. These copies leave out some clones; in studies compared against another copy, an unresolved V gene accounts for under half, and the cause of the remainder is not known. Clonal size and the V and J genes are those of that table, whereas D and trimming came from the DNA. Present in this sample are nearly 80,000 clones, approximately 80% of which were seen just once. The ten largest clones represent about 5% of the sample.

V ends up 3 bases short and J 2 bases short, with an unmatched junction base count of 3. Counted from cysteine to phenylalanine, this CDR3 has 14 amino acids. Here the CDR3 DNA is all that survives: 42 bases in frame from base 1. CDR1 and CDR2 are drawn from the germline V gene (reference sequence): LNHNV, YYDKDF. As regards this clone: The antigen this receptor binds is unknown. Nothing much larger sits one base from this clone, and base qualities are not available.

This receptor was obtained from a man between 60 and 70 years old with active or convalescent COVID-19. The sample taken for sequencing was peripheral blood. Rearrangement joined TRBV15 to TRBJ2-7; 8 junctional bases match TRBD1. Here the CDR3 is given as CATSSSQGAYEQYF. The DNA sequence is as follows: TGTGCCACCAGCAGCTCACAGGGGGCCTACGAGCAGTACTTC.